In its sample, the clone carrying this TCR beta chain was seen once. The source of the sample is a study of cytomegalovirus exposure and HLA in healthy donors. The PCR was carried out with 60 Vbeta primers and 13 Jbeta primers. Sequencing was performed with immunoSEQ multiplex PCR; in TCRdb, only in-frame clones are kept and a portion is missing. The sample includes some 120,000 clones, 60% to 85% of them seen just once. The germline gives CDR1 MGHRA, CDR2 YSYEKL. Trimming took off 6 bases at V and 6 bases at J, with 19 bases between the two ends. The CDR3 has 15 residues. This sequence originates from a woman between 40 and 55 years old in good health and CMV-seronegative. The sample consisted of PBMCs. The chain carries TRBV4-1 and TRBJ2-3; a weak D match, TRBD2 (6 bases). CDR3 sequence (DNA): TGCGCCAGCAGGTCCGGGAGAAGGATCGGGGATACGCAGTATTTT. The encoded protein is CASRSGRRIGDTQYF.